This T cell receptor (beta chain) was found in a study of blood T cell repertoires in COVID-19. At the level of the study: Samples came from the United States, Italy and Spain, spanning acute and convalescent COVID-19. Nucleic acid was either cDNA or gDNA, and it came from T cells, B-cell-depleted T cells, or PBMCs.

Per the original data handling: Amplification from reference gene primers served as the basis for estimated nucleated cell counts. The method was immunoSEQ multiplex PCR; TCRdb's version includes in-frame clones alone and lacks a portion of them. For V, J and clone size, that table is used; D and trimming come from the DNA. This repertoire shows around 15,000 clones, 75% to 85% found once; its top ten account for over 20%. Germline V gives CDR1 SGHVS, CDR2 FNYEAQ. V lost 5 bases and J 6 bases, leaving 18 bases between the germline ends. The CDR3 is made up of 15 amino acids. The receptor was derived from a man older than 75 with active COVID-19. The specimen was peripheral blood. The V gene is TRBV7-6, the J gene TRBJ2-3; a weak D match, TRBD2 (5 bases). The CDR3 DNA is TGTGCCAGCAGCCCGGGCGGTCCCAGAGGGGATACGCAGTATTTT. Translated: CASSPGGPRGDTQYF.